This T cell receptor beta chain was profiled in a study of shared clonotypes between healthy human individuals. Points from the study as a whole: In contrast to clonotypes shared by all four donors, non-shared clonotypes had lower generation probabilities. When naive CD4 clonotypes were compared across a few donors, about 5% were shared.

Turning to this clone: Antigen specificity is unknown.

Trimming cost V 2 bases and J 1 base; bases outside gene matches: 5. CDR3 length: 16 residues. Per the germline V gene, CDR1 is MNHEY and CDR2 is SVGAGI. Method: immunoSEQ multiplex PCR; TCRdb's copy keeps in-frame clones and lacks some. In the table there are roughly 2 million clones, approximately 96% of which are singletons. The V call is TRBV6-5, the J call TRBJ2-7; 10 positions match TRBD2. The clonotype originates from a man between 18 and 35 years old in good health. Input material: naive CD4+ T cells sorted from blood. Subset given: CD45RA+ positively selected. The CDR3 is CASSYDWTSGSYEQYF. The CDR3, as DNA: TGTGCCAGCAGTTACGATTGGACTAGCGGTTCCTACGAGCAGTACTTC.